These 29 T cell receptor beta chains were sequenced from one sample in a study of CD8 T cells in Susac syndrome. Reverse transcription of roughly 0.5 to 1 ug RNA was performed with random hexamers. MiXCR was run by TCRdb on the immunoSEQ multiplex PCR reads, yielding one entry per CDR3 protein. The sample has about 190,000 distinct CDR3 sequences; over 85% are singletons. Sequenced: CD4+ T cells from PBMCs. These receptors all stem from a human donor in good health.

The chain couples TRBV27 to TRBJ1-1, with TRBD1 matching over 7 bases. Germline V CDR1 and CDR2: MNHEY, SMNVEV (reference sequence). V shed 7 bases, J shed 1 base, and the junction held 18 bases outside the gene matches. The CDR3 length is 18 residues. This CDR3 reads CASKIQGGSGRSNTEAFF. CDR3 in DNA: TGTGCCAGCAAGATACAAGGGGGCTCGGGCCGGTCGAACACTGAAGCTTTCTTT.

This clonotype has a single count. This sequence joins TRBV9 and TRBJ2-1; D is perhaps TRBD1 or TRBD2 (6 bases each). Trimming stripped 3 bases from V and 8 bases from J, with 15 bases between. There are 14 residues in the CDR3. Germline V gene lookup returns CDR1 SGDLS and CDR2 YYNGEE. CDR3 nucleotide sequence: TGTGCCAGCAGCGCGAGGGGGGTTCGGGATGAGCAGTTCTTC. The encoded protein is CASSARGVRDEQFF.

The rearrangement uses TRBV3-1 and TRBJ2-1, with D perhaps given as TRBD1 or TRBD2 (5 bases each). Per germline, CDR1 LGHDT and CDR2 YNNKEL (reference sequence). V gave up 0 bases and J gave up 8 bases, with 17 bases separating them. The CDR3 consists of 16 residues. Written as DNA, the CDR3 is TGTGCCAGCAGCCAAGAAGTAGGTAGCCGGGGCGATGAGCAGTTCTTC. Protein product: CASSQEVGSRGDEQFF.

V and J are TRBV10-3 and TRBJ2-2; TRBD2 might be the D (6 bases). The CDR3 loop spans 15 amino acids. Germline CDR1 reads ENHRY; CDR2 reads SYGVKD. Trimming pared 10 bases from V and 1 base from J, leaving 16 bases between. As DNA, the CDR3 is TGTGCCACCAAACCCCGGGGAGGGAACACCGGGGAGCTGTTTTTT. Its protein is CATKPRGGNTGELFF.

CDR3 coding DNA: TGTGCCAGCAGTCCCAGACAGGGGAGAGGCAATCAGCCCCAGCATTTT. Protein: CASSPRQGRGNQPQHF. J is TRBJ1-5 and V is TRBV28; 8 nucleotides align to TRBD1. The germline CDR1 and CDR2 sequences are MDHEN and SYDVKM. CDR3 size: 16 residues. The V gene end was trimmed by 5 bases and the J gene end by 2 bases; junction bases not matched to a gene: 8.

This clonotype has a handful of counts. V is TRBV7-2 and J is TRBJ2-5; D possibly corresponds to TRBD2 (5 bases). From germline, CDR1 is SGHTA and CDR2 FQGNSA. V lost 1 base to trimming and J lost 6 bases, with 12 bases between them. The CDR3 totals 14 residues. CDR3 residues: CASSLDGRTQTQYF. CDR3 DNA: TGTGCCAGCAGCTTAGATGGCAGGACTCAGACCCAGTACTTC.

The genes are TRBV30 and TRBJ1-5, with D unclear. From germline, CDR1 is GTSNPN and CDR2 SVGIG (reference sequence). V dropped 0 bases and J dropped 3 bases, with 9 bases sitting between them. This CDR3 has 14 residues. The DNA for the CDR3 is TGTGCCTGGAGTGTCCAACGGTTCAATCAGCCCCAGCATTTT. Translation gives CAWSVQRFNQPQHF. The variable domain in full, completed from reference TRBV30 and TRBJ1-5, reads SQTIHQWPATLVQPVGSPLSLECTVEGTSNPNLYWYRQAAGRGLQLLFYSVGIGQISSEVPQNLSASRPQDRQFILSSKKLLLSDSGFYLCAWSVQRFNQPQHFGDGTRLSIL.

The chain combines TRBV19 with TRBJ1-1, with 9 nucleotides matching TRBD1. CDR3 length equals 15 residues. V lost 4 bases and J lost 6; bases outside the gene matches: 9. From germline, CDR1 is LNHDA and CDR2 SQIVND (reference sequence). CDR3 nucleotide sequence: TGTGCCAGTAGTAGACAACAGGGGGCGCGGGCTGAAGCTTTCTTT. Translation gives CASSRQQGARAEAFF.

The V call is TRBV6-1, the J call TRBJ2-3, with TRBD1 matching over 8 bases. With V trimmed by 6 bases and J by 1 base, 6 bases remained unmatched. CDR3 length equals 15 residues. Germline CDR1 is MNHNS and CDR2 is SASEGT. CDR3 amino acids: CASRGQVVRTDTQYF. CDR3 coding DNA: TGTGCCAGCAGGGGACAGGTGGTCCGCACAGATACGCAGTATTTT.

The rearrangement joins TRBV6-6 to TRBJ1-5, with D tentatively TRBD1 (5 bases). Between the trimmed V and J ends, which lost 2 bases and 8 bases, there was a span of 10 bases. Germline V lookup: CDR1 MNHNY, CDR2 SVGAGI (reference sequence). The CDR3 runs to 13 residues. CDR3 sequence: CASSYGGSEPQHF. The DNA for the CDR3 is TGTGCCAGCAGTTACGGGGGATCGGAGCCCCAGCATTTT.

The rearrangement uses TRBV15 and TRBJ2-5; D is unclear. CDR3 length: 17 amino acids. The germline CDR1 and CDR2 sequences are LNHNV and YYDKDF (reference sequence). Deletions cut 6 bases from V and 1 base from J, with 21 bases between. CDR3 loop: CATSNQHLRSFQETQYF. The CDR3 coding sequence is TGTGCCACCAGTAATCAACATCTACGGAGCTTCCAAGAGACCCAGTACTTC.

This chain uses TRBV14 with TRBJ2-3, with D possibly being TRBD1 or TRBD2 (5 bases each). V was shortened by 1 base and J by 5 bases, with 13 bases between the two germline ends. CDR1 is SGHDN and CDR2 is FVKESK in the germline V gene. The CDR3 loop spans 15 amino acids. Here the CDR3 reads CASSQVLGPVDTQYF. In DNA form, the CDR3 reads TGTGCCAGCAGCCAAGTCCTGGGACCCGTAGATACGCAGTATTTT.

The chain's CDR3 is CASSYRETDTQYF. CDR3 nucleotides: TGTGCCAGCAGTTACCGGGAGACAGATACGCAGTATTTT. The chain employs TRBV6-2 or TRBV6-3 and TRBJ2-3, with TRBD2 as a possible D gene (6 bases). V was trimmed by 2 bases and J by 3 bases, leaving 6 bases between them. Looked up from germline, CDR1 is MNHEY and CDR2 is SVGEGT. This CDR3 spans 13 amino acids.

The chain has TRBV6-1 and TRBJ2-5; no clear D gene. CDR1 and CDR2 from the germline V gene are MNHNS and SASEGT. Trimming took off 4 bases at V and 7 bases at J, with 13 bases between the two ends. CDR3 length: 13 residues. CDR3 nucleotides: TGTGCCAGCAGTGCTCTGGAAGGCCTGACCCAGTACTTC. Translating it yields CASSALEGLTQYF.

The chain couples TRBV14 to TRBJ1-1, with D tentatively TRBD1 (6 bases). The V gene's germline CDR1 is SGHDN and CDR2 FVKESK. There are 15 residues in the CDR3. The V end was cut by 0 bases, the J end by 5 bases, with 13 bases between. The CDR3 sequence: CASSQDMGGWTEAFF. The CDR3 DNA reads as TGTGCCAGCAGCCAAGATATGGGGGGCTGGACTGAAGCTTTCTTT.

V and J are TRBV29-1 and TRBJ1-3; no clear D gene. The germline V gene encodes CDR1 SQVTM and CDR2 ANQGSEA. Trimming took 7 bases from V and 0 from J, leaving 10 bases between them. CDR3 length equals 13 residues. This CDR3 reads CSAAEASGNTIYF. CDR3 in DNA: TGCAGCGCCGCGGAGGCCTCTGGAAACACCATATATTTT.

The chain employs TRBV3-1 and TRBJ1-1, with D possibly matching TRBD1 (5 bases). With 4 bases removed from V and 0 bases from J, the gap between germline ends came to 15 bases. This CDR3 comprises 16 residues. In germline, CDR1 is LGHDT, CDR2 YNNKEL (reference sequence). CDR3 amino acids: CASSPPGGLVNTEAFF. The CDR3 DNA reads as TGTGCCAGCAGCCCCCCCGGGGGTTTGGTGAACACTGAAGCTTTCTTT.

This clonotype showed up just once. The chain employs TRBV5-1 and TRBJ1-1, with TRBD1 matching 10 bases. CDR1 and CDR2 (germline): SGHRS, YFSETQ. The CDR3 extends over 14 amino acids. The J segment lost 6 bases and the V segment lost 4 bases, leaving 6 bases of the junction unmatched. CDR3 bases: TGCGCCAGCAGCCAGGACAGGGGGTACGCTGAAGCTTTCTTT. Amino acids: CASSQDRGYAEAFF.

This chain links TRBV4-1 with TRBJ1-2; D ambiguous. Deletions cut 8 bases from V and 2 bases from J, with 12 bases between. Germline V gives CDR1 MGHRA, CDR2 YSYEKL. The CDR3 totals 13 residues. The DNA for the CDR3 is TGCGCCAGCTCCCATCCAGAAAACTATGGCTACACCTTC. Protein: CASSHPENYGYTF.

The DNA for the CDR3 is TGCAGCGTGAGGGGACGGCTACAAGAGACCCAGTACTTC. Translation gives CSVRGRLQETQYF. V gene TRBV29-1 combines with J gene TRBJ2-5; the D call may be TRBD1 or TRBD2 (5 bases each). Germline lookup yields CDR1 SQVTM and CDR2 ANQGSEA. The CDR3 contains 13 residues. The V and J ends lost 6 bases and 2 bases respectively, with 13 bases between them.

The CDR3 region is CATSGPLRSSEKFF. The CDR3 nucleotides read TGTGCCACCAGCGGTCCCCTTAGGAGTTCCGAGAAGTTCTTC. The chain is built from TRBV15 and TRBJ2-1; D ambiguous. CDR3 size: 14 residues. The V and J ends lost 5 bases and 14 bases respectively, with 22 bases between them. The germline gives CDR1 LNHNV, CDR2 YYDKDF (reference sequence).

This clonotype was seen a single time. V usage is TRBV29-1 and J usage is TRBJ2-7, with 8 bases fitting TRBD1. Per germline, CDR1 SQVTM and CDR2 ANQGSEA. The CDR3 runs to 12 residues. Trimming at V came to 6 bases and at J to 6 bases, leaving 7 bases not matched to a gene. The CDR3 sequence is CSVKTGAAEQYF. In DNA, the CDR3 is TGCAGCGTAAAGACAGGGGCGGCCGAGCAGTACTTC.

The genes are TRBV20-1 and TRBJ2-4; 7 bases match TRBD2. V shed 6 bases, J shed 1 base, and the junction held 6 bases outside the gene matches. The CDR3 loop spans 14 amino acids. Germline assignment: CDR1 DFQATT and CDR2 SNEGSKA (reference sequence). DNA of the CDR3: TGCAGTGCCCGGGGGGATGGGGCCAAAAACATTCAGTACTTC. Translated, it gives CSARGDGAKNIQYF.

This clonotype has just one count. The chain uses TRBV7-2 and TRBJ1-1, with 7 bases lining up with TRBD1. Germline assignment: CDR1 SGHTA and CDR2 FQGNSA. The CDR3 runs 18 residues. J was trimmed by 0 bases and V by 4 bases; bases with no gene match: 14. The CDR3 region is CASSWGLQGSFLNTEAFF. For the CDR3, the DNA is TGTGCCAGCAGCTGGGGTTTACAGGGGTCCTTCCTGAACACTGAAGCTTTCTTT.

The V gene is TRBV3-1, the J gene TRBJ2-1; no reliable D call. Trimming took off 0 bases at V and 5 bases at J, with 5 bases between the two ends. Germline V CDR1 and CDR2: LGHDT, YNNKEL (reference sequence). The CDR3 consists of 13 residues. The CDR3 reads CASSQDPNNEQFF. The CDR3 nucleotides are TGTGCCAGCAGCCAAGATCCAAACAATGAGCAGTTCTTC.

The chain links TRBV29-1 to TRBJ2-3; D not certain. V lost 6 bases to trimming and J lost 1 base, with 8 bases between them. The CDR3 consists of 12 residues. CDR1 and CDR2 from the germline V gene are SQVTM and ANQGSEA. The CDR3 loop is CSVSAGTDTQYF. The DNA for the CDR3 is TGCAGCGTCTCCGCGGGCACAGATACGCAGTATTTT.

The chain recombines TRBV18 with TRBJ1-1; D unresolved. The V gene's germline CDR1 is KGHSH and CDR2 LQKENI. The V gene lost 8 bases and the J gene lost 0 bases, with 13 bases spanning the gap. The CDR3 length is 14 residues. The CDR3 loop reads CASTPATMNTEAFF. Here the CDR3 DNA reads TGTGCCAGCACCCCGGCTACAATGAACACTGAAGCTTTCTTT.

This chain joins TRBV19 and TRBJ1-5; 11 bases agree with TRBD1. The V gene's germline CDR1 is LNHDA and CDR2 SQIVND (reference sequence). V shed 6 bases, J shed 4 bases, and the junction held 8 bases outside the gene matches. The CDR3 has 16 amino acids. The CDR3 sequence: CASSRGTGGWNQPQHF. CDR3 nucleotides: TGTGCCAGTAGCCGGGGGACAGGGGGTTGGAATCAGCCCCAGCATTTT.

CDR3: CSVDRGWVNTEAFF. In DNA, the CDR3 is TGCAGCGTTGACCGGGGTTGGGTGAACACTGAAGCTTTCTTT. This chain uses TRBV29-1 with TRBJ1-1; D unclear. Germline values: CDR1 SQVTM, CDR2 ANQGSEA. The CDR3 is made up of 14 amino acids. V lost 3 bases, J lost 0 bases, and 11 bases lay in between.